The clone carrying this TCR beta chain was seen many times. Its antigen is unknown. Researchers took RNA transcripts and amplified the TCR beta CDR3 regions from them. A first-round RT-PCR of the TCR CDR3 used the HTBI primer set. MiXCR, applied by TCRdb to the multiplex PCR reads, yields one record per CDR3 protein. The repertoire consists of more than 650,000 distinct CDR3 sequences, with 12% to 15% occurring once and the leading ten covering roughly 10%. These data are taken from a study of T cells in Graves' hyperthyroidism and ophthalmopathy. Investigators excluded patients with uncontrolled infection, other autoimmune disease, pregnancy or lactation. Diagnoses were established using clinical symptoms, serum thyroxine and TRAb, thyroid ultrasound and orbital computed tomography. The PBMCs were sourced from fresh peripheral blood (about 10 ml). The J segment lost 2 bases and the V segment lost 1 base, leaving 11 bases of the junction unmatched. This CDR3 is 17 amino acids long. CDR1 and CDR2 from the germline V gene are SGHDT and YYEEEE.

Study findings and constraints: A model of 13 V-J pairs discriminated ophthalmopathy from stable hyperthyroidism.

The chain couples TRBV5-6 to TRBJ2-5, with 7 nucleotides matching TRBD2. Sample: blood. This TCR was recovered from a woman in her late teens or twenties with Graves' hyperthyroidism. The chain's CDR3 is CASSLFLGTILQETQYF. CDR3 sequence (DNA): TGTGCCAGCAGCTTGTTCCTCGGGACTATTCTTCAAGAGACCCAGTACTTC.